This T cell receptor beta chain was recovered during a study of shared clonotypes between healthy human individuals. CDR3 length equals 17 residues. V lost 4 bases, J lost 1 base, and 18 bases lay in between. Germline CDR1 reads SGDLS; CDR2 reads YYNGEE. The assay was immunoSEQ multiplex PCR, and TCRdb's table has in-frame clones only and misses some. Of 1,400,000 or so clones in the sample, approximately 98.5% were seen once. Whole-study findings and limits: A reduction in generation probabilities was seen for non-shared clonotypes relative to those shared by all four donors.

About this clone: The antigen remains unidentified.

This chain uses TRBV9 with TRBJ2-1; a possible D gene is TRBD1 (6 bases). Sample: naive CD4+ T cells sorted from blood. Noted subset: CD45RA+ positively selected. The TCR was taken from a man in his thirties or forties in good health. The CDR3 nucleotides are TGTGCCAGCAGCCCACTTAGGACAGCCTATTCCTACAATGAGCAGTTCTTC. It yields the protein CASSPLRTAYSYNEQFF.